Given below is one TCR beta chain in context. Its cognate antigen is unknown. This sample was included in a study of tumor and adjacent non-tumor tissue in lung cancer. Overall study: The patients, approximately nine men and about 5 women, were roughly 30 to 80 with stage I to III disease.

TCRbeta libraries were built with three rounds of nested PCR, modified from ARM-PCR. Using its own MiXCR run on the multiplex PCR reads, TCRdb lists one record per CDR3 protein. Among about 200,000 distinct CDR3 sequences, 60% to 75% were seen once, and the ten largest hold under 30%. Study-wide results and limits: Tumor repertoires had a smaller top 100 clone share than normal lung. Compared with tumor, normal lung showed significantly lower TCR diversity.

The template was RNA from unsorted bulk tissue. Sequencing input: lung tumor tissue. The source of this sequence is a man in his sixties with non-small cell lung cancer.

CDR3 amino acids: CASCPYRQGYEQYF. In nucleotides, the CDR3 is TGTGCTAGCTGTCCCTACCGACAGGGCTACGAGCAGTACTTC. V usage is TRBV6-6 and J usage is TRBJ2-7, with TRBD1 matching 7 bases. This CDR3 spans 14 amino acids. In germline, CDR1 is MNHNY, CDR2 SVGAGI (reference sequence).